The T cell receptor beta chain under discussion was sequenced for a study of cytomegalovirus exposure and HLA in healthy donors. Regarding the study as a whole: In a later analysis, a genetic analysis reported fewer productive-TCR N-insertions in an Asian-associated ancestry cluster than the cohort average.

Primers included in the PCR were 60 Vbeta and 13 Jbeta primers. As handled by the study authors: In a later analysis, roughly 11 million of tens of millions of unique beta chains occurred in at least two donors. Assay: immunoSEQ multiplex PCR; the TCRdb copy retains only in-frame clones and omits some. The DNA was the basis for D and trimming; V, J and clone size are from that table. The profile shows approximately 90,000 clones, roughly 80% of them singletons. After removal of 4 bases from V and 1 base from J, the junction contained 9 bases not matched to a gene. The germline CDR1 and CDR2 sequences are LNHDA and SQIVND (reference sequence). This CDR3 is 16 amino acids long. Remarks on this clone: Its antigen is undetermined.

The chain has TRBV19 and TRBJ2-5, with TRBD1 identical over 7 bases. The sequenced sample was PBMCs. The TCR sequence derives from a young man in good health and CMV-seronegative. The CDR3, as DNA: TGTGCCAGTAGTAGAGAAACAGGGGCCTTCCAAGAGACCCAGTACTTC. Translating it yields CASSRETGAFQETQYF.